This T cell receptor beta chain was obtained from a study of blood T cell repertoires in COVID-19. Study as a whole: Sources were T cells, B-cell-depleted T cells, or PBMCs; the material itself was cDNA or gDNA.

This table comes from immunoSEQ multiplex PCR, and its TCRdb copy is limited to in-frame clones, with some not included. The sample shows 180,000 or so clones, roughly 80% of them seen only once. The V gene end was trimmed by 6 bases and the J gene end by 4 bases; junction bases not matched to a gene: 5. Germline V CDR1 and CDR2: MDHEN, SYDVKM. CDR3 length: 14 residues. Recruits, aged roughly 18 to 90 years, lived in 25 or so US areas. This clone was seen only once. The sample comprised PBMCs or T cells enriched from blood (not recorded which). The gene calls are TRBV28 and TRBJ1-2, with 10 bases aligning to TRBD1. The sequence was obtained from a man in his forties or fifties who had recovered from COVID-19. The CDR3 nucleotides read TGTGCCAGCAGAATGGGACAGGGGTTCTATGGCTACACCTTC. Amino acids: CASRMGQGFYGYTF.